Included here is one T cell receptor (beta chain) sequence, with context. Its target is not known. Germline lookup yields CDR1 PRHDT and CDR2 FYEKMQ (reference sequence). This CDR3 contains 16 residues. Trimming pared 5 bases from V and 4 bases from J, leaving 15 bases between. This table comes from immunoSEQ multiplex PCR, and its TCRdb copy is limited to in-frame clones, with some not included. The table records about 350,000 clones, roughly 94% of them present only once. The sample belongs to a study of Ad26.COV2.S vaccination and SARS-CoV-2 variants. Study-wide results and limits: Breadth and depth estimates from TCRs may understate total T cell responses. Across vaccine and placebo recipients, the breadth of non-spike TCRs was similar.

This chain joins TRBV13 and TRBJ1-6; possible D gene TRBD1, 5 bases. This clonotype originated in a human donor who had recovered from COVID-19. Specimen: peripheral blood, collected after recovery from COVID-19. CDR3 in amino acids: CASSLRLGDYNSPLHF. CDR3 in DNA: TGTGCCAGCAGCCTACGTTTGGGGGATTATAATTCACCCCTCCACTTT.